A selection of T cell receptor beta chains follows, all from one sample in a study of T cell responses to AZD1222 COVID-19 vaccine. The repertoire was sequenced with immunoSEQ multiplex PCR; TCRdb's copy has only in-frame clones and lacks some. The sample gives 150,000 to 160,000 clones, 80% to 90% of which show up once; more than 6.5% is in the top ten. The specimen comprised peripheral blood, sampled after recovery from COVID-19. The receptor set was obtained from an adult who had recovered from COVID-19. The CDR3 runs from the conserved cysteine through the conserved F or W. The D gene is left open where the match is weak. Some rows mark clone size as missing; the rest say once, few, many or name a class of expanded clone.

TRBV2,TRBJ1-1,TRBD1,NA,TGTGCCAGCACCTCCCCACAGGGGGGAAACACTGAAGCTTTCTTT,CASTSPQGGNTEAFF
TRBV28,TRBJ1-1,TRBD1,NA,TGTGCCAGCAGTTTTGGGACAGCTACCTTGAACACTGAAGCTTTCTTT,CASSFGTATLNTEAFF
TRBV28,TRBJ2-2,NA,NA,TGTGCCAGCAGTTTATACCAGTACACCGGGGAGCTGTTTTTT,CASSLYQYTGELFF
TRBV7-2,TRBJ1-2,NA,NA,TGTGCCAGCAGCTTGGCCCCGGGAAACTATGGCTACACCTTC,CASSLAPGNYGYTF
TRBV7-2,TRBJ2-2,TRBD2,once,TGTGCCAGCAGCCGCCGGGGGGAATACACCGGGGAGCTGTTTTTT,CASSRRGEYTGELFF
TRBV6-2/TRBV6-3,TRBJ1-1,NA,NA,TGTGCCAGCAGTTCGTCAGGCTACACTGAAGCTTTCTTT,CASSSSGYTEAFF
TRBV7-9,TRBJ2-2,TRBD1,NA,TGTGCCAGCAGCTTAGCGGCAGGGGGCAAGAACACCGGGGAGCTGTTTTTT,CASSLAAGGKNTGELFF
TRBV2,TRBJ2-3,NA,NA,TGTGCCAGCAGTGTCTTGGAAGATACGCAGTATTTT,CASSVLEDTQYF
TRBV2,TRBJ1-2,NA,NA,TGTGCCAGCAGTGCAGGGAACTATGGCTACACCTTC,CASSAGNYGYTF
TRBV5-5,TRBJ1-3,NA,NA,TGTGCCAGCAGCCCCGCTGGAAACACCATATATTTT,CASSPAGNTIYF
TRBV2,TRBJ1-2,NA,NA,TGTGCCAGCCAGGGAAACTATGGCTACACCTTC,CASQGNYGYTF
TRBV6-4,TRBJ2-1,TRBD1,NA,TGTGCCAGCAGTGACAGGGGACAGGTGGTGAATGAGCAGTTCTTC,CASSDRGQVVNEQFF
TRBV5-1,TRBJ2-5,NA,NA,TGCGCCAGCAGCTTGGCAAATGGGCAAGAGACCCAGTACTTC,CASSLANGQETQYF
TRBV6-5,TRBJ2-3,NA,NA,TGTGCCAGCAGACATGTGGCGGGGTCCACAGATACGCAGTATTTT,CASRHVAGSTDTQYF
TRBV7-9,TRBJ1-6,TRBD1,NA,TGTGCCAGCAGCTCCCCGGACAGGGACCCCTATAATTCACCCCTCCACTTT,CASSSPDRDPYNSPLHF
TRBV6-2/TRBV6-3,TRBJ1-1,NA,NA,TGTGCCAGCAGTTACAGTGGGTTGAACACTGAAGCTTTCTTT,CASSYSGLNTEAFF
TRBV14,TRBJ1-3,TRBD1,NA,TGTGCCAGCAGTACTCCCTGGGGACAGACTTCTGGAAACACCATATATTTT,CASSTPWGQTSGNTIYF
TRBV5-1,TRBJ1-4,NA,NA,TGCGCCAGCAGCTTGGACAGTCCCGGGACTAATGAAAAACTGTTTTTT,CASSLDSPGTNEKLFF
TRBV5-1,TRBJ2-5,TRBD2,NA,TGCGCCAGCAGCTTCCTCGGGACTAGCCAAGAGACCCAGTACTTC,CASSFLGTSQETQYF
TRBV4-1,TRBJ2-7,TRBD2,NA,TGCGCCAGCAGCCACCCCGGGACTAGCTCCTACGAGCAGTACTTC,CASSHPGTSSYEQYF
TRBV18,TRBJ2-3,NA,NA,TGTGCCAGCTCACCACGAGACCAACGAGCAGATACGCAGTATTTT,CASSPRDQRADTQYF
TRBV29-1,TRBJ2-5,TRBD1,NA,TGCAGCCCGAAGCCATTGGACAGGCTCCAAGAGACCCAGTACTTC,CSPKPLDRLQETQYF